What follows are 12 T cell receptor beta chains derived from one specimen sequenced in a study of cytomegalovirus exposure and HLA in healthy donors. The PCR used 60 Vbeta and 13 Jbeta primers. The method was immunoSEQ multiplex PCR; TCRdb's version includes in-frame clones alone and lacks a portion of them. The data show 40,000 to 50,000 clones, with around 68% seen just once and 5.5% to 7% held by the top ten. Sequencing was done on a sample of PBMCs. The receptors were gathered from a man aged 25 to 45 in good health and CMV-seronegative.

V and J are TRBV5-1 and TRBJ2-1, with a weak D call TRBD2 (6 bases). Trimming stripped 0 bases from V and 7 bases from J, with 17 bases between. Germline V gives CDR1 SGHRS, CDR2 YFSETQ. CDR3 length: 16 residues. The CDR3 protein is CASSLVPGVRLNEQFF. CDR3 DNA: TGCGCCAGCAGCTTGGTTCCGGGAGTTCGCTTGAATGAGCAGTTCTTC.

V and J are TRBV7-2 and TRBJ2-7; a weak D match, TRBD2 (5 bases). The germline V gene has CDR1 SGHTA and CDR2 FQGNSA. The V gene lost 3 bases and the J gene lost 3 bases, with 9 bases spanning the gap. This CDR3 region has 13 residues. The CDR3 here is CASSFGGHYEQYF. The CDR3 nucleotides are TGTGCCAGCAGCTTTGGCGGGCACTACGAGCAGTACTTC.

The sample holds one count of this clone. Distinct nucleotide sequences in the sample also encode this CDR3. Here the CDR3 DNA reads TGCGCCAGCAGCTTGGTTGCGGGAGGGCCCCCCTACGAGCAGTACTTC. Translated: CASSLVAGGPPYEQYF. This sequence joins TRBV5-1 and TRBJ2-7, with TRBD2 matching 9 bases. After removal of 0 bases from V and 2 bases from J, the junction contained 6 bases not matched to a gene. The CDR3 sequence is 16 residues long. Germline V gene lookup returns CDR1 SGHRS and CDR2 YFSETQ.

The gene calls are TRBV19 and TRBJ2-7; 10 nucleotides match TRBD2. From germline, CDR1 is LNHDA and CDR2 SQIVND (reference sequence). With V trimmed by 4 bases and J by 6 bases, 6 bases remained unmatched. The CDR3 has 14 amino acids. The DNA of the CDR3 is TGTGCCAGTAGTAAGGTACTAGCGGGGATCGAGCAGTACTTC. Translated, it gives CASSKVLAGIEQYF.

The chain uses TRBV5-1 and TRBJ2-7; TRBD2 is a possible D gene (5 bases). The germline V gene encodes CDR1 SGHRS and CDR2 YFSETQ. V was shortened by 2 bases and J by 0 bases, with 18 bases between the two germline ends. The CDR3 is 17 residues long. The CDR3 loop reads CASSLWESGVISYEQYF. CDR3 sequence (DNA): TGCGCCAGCAGCTTATGGGAGTCCGGGGTCATCTCCTACGAGCAGTACTTC.

The V and J genes are TRBV5-1 and TRBJ2-1; 7 bases fit TRBD2. This CDR3 has 17 residues. V dropped 7 bases and J dropped 5; count of bases not matched to a gene: 18. Germline assignment: CDR1 SGHRS and CDR2 YFSETQ. CDR3 sequence: CASRRAAGSGTHNEQFF. The CDR3 nucleotides are TGCGCCAGCCGCAGGGCCGCGGGGAGCGGGACCCACAATGAGCAGTTCTTC.

The chain carries TRBV5-1 and TRBJ1-1; D is uncertain. Germline V lookup: CDR1 SGHRS, CDR2 YFSETQ. Trimming took off 0 bases at V and 1 base at J, with 7 bases between the two ends. CDR3 size: 14 residues. CDR3: CASSLDTQNTEAFF. The CDR3 DNA sequence: TGCGCCAGCAGCTTGGACACCCAGAACACTGAAGCTTTCTTT.

The chain combines TRBV27 with TRBJ1-2; 7 bases are shared with TRBD1. The trim removed 6 bases at V and 3 bases at J, leaving 10 bases unmatched. This CDR3 contains 15 residues. Germline CDR1 is MNHEY and CDR2 is SMNVEV (reference sequence). For the CDR3, the DNA is TGTGCCAGCAGCTTAATAGGGGGCTCGGACTATGGCTACACCTTC. This sequence encodes CASSLIGGSDYGYTF.

The J gene is TRBJ2-5, the V gene TRBV11-2; D might be TRBD2 (5 bases). V gave up 4 bases and J gave up 5 bases, with 11 bases separating them. Germline CDR1 is SGHAT and CDR2 is FQNNGV. The CDR3 has 13 amino acids. The CDR3 DNA follows: TGTGCCAGCAGCTCTCCGGGCGGGGAGACCCAGTACTTC. This translates into CASSSPGGETQYF.

This clone is a singleton in its sample. The chain is built from TRBV5-5 and TRBJ1-4; 7 nucleotides align to TRBD1. The germline V gene has CDR1 SGHKS and CDR2 YYEKEE (reference sequence). CDR3 length equals 16 residues. The trim removed 3 bases at V and 12 bases at J, leaving 17 bases unmatched. The CDR3 sequence: CASSSGQDRPSYELFF. The CDR3 DNA follows: TGTGCCAGCAGCTCCGGACAGGACAGACCCTCATATGAACTGTTTTTT.

This clone appeared a single time. V and J are TRBV6-5 and TRBJ2-2; TRBD1 might be the D (5 bases). V dropped 0 bases and J dropped 6 bases, with 14 bases sitting between them. Germline-derived CDR1 and CDR2 are MNHEY and SVGAGI. CDR3 size: 16 residues. The CDR3 DNA is TGTGCCAGCAGTTACTCGCGGACACCCGTGGCCGGGGAGCTGTTTTTT. Translated: CASSYSRTPVAGELFF.

J is TRBJ2-5 and V is TRBV2, with D possibly matching TRBD2 (7 bases). The CDR3 contains 16 residues. V lost 8 bases, J lost 5 bases, and 24 bases lay in between. Germline V gene lookup returns CDR1 SNHLY and CDR2 FYNNEI. CDR3 sequence reads: CASLRVSVGGGETQYF. CDR3 in DNA: TGTGCCAGCCTACGTGTTAGTGTGGGAGGGGGGGAGACCCAGTACTTC.